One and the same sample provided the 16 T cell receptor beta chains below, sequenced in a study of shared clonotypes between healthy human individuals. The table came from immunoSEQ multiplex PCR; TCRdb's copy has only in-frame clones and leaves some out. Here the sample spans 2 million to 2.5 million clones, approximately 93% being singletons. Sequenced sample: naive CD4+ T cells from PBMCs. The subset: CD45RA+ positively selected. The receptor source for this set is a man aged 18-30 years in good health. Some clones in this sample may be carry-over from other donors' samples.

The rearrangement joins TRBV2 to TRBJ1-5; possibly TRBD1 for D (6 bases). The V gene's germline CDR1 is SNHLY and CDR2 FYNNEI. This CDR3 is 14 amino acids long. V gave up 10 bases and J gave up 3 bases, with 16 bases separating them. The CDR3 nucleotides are TGTGCCACCCGACGAGGGGGGGCCAATCAGCCCCAGCATTTT. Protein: CATRRGGANQPQHF. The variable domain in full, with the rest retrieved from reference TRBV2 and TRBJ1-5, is EPEVTQTPSHQVTQMGQEVILRCVPISNHLYFYWYRQILGQKVEFLVSFYNNEISEKSEIFDDQFSVERPDGSNFTLKIRSTKLEDSAMYFCATRRGGANQPQHFGDGTRLSIL.

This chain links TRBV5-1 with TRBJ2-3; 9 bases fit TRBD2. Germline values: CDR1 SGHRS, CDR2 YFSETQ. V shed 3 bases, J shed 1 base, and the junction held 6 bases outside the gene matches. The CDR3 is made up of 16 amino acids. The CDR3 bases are TGCGCCAGCAGCTCTGGGACTAGCCTTCGCACAGATACGCAGTATTTT. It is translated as CASSSGTSLRTDTQYF.

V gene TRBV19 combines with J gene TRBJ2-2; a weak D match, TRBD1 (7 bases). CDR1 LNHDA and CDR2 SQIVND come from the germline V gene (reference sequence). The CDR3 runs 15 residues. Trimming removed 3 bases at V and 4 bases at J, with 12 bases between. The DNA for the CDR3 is TGTGCCAGTAGTATTCAGGGGGGTATCACCGGGGAGCTGTTTTTT. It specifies CASSIQGGITGELFF.

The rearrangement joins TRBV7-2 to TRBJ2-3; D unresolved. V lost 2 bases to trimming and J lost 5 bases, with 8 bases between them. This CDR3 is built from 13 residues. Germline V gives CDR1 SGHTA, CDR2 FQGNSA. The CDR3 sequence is CASSLRAEDTQYF. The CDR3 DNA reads TGTGCCAGCAGCTTAAGGGCGGAAGATACGCAGTATTTT.

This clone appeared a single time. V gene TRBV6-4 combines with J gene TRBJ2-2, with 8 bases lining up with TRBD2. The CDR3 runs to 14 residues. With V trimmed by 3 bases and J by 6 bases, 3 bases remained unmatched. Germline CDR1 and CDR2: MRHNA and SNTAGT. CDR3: CASSERAGAGELFF. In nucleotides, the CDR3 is TGTGCCAGCAGTGAGAGAGCGGGAGCCGGGGAGCTGTTTTTT.

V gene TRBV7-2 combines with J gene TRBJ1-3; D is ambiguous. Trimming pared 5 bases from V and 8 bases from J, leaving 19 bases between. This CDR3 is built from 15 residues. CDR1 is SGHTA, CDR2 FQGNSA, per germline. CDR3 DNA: TGTGCCAGCAGCCTAAACGGCGGTGGGATGGACACCATATATTTT. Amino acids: CASSLNGGGMDTIYF.

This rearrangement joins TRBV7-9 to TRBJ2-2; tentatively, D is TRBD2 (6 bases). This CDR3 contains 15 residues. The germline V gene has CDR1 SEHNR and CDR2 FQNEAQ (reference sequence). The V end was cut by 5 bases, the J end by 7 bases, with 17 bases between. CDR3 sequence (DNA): TGTGCCAGCAGCGTACCCCCACGACTAGACGGGGAGCTGTTTTTT. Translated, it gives CASSVPPRLDGELFF. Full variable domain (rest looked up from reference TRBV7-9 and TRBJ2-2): DTGVSQNPRHKITKRGQNVTFRCDPISEHNRLYWYRQTLGQGPEFLTYFQNEAQLEKSRLLSDRFSAERPKGSFSTLEIQRTEQGDSAMYLCASSVPPRLDGELFFGEGSRLTVL.

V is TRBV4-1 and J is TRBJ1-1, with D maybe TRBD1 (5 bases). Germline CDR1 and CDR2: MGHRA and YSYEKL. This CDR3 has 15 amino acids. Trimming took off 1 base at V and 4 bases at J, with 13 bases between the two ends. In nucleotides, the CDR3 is TGCGCCAGCAGCCAAGTTCCAGGGCCCAGCACTGAAGCTTTCTTT. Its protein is CASSQVPGPSTEAFF.

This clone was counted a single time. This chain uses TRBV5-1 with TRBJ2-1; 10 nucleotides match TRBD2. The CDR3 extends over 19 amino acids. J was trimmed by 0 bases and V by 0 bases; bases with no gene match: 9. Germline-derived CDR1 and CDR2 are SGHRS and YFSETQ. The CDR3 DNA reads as TGCGCCAGCAGCTTGGCAGCGGGAGGGCCCGGGAGCTCCTACAATGAGCAGTTCTTC. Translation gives CASSLAAGGPGSSYNEQFF.

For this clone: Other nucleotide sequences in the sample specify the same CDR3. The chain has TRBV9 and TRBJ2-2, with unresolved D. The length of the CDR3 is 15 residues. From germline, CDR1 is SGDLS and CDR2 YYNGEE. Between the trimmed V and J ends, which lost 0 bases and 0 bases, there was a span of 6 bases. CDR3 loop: CASSVGSTNTGELFF. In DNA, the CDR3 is TGTGCCAGCAGCGTAGGTAGTACGAACACCGGGGAGCTGTTTTTT.

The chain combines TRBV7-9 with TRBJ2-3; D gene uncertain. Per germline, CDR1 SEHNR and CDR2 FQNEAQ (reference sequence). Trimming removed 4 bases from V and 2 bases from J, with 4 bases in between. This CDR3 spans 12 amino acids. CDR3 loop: CASSSVTDTQYF. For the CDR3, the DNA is TGTGCCAGCAGCTCAGTCACAGATACGCAGTATTTT. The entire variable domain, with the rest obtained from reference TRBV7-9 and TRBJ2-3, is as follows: DTGVSQNPRHKITKRGQNVTFRCDPISEHNRLYWYRQTLGQGPEFLTYFQNEAQLEKSRLLSDRFSAERPKGSFSTLEIQRTEQGDSAMYLCASSSVTDTQYFGPGTRLTVL.

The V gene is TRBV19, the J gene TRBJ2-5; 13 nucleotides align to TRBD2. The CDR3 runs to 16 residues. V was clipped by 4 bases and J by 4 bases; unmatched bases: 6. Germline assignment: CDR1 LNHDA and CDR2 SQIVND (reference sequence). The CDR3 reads CASSTGLAGVVETQYF. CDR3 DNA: TGTGCCAGTAGTACAGGACTAGCGGGAGTCGTAGAGACCCAGTACTTC.

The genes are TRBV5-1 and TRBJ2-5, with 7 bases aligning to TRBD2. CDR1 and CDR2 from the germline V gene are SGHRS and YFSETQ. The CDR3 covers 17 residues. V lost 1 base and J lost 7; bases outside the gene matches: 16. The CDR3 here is CASSLRPGLLDFGTQYF. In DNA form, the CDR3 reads TGCGCCAGCAGCTTGAGGCCGGGACTATTGGATTTTGGGACCCAGTACTTC.

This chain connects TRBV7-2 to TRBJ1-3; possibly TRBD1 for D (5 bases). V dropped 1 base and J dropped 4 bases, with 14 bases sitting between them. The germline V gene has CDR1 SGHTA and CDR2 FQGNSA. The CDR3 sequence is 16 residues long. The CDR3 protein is CASSLVGGTWGNTIYF. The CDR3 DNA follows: TGTGCCAGCAGCTTAGTAGGTGGGACGTGGGGAAACACCATATATTTT.

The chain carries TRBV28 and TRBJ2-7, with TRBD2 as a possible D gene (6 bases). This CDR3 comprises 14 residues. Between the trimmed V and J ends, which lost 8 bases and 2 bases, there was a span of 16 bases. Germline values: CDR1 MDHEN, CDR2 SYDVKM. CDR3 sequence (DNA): TGTGCCAGCCTAAACGCGGGACCCACCTACGAGCAGTACTTC. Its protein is CASLNAGPTYEQYF.

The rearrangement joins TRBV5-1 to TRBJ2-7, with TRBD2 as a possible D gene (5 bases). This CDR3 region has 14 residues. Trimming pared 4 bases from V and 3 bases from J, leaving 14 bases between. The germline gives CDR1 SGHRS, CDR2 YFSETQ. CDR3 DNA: TGCGCCAGCAGCCCCCGGACGGACTTCTACGAGCAGTACTTC. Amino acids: CASSPRTDFYEQYF.